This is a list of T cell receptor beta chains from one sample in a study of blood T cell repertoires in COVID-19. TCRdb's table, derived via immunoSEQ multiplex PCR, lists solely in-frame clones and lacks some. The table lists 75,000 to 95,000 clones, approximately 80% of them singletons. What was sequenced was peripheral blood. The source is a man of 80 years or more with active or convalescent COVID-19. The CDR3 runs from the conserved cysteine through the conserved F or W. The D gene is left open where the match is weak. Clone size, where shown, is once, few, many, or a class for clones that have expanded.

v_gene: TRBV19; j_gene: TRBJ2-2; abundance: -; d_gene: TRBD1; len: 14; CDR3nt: TGTGCCAGCGAAAGCAGGGGGCGAGGCGGGGAGCTGTTTTTT; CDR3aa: CASESRGRGGELFF
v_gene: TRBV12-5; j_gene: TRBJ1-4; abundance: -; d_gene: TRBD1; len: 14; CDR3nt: TGTGCTAGTGGTTCCGGGACAGGGAATGAAAAACTGTTTTTT; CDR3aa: CASGSGTGNEKLFF
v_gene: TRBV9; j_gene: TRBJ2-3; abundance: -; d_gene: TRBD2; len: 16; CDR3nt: TGTGCCAGCACCACGCATGGACTAGCGGGCACAGATACGCAGTATTTT; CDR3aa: CASTTHGLAGTDTQYF
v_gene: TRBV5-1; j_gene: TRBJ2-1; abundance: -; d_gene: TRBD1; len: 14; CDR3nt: TGCGCCAGCAGCTTGGAGGGACAGGGGCTCGAGCAGTTCTTC; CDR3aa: CASSLEGQGLEQFF
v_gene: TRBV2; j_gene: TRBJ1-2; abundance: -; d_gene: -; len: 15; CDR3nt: TGTGCCAGCAGTCCTCAATTAGGGAGTAACTATGGCTACACCTTC; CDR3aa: CASSPQLGSNYGYTF
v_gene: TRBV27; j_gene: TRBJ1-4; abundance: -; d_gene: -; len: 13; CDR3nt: TGTGCCAGCGGCTGGAAATCGGGTGAAAAACTGTTTTTT; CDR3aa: CASGWKSGEKLFF
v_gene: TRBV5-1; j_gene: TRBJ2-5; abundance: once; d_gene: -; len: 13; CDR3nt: TGCGCCAGCAGCTTACGAACGGAGGAGACCCAGTACTTC; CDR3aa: CASSLRTEETQYF
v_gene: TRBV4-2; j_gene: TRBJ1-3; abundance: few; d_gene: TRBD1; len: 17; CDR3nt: TGTGCCAGCAGCCGGGGAGACAGGGAGCGCTCTGGAAACACCATATATTTT; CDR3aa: CASSRGDRERSGNTIYF
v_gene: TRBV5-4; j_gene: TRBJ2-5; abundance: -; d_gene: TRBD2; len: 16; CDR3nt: TGTGCCAGCAGTGGGTCGGCGGGAGGGCCCGGAGAGACCCAGTACTTC; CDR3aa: CASSGSAGGPGETQYF
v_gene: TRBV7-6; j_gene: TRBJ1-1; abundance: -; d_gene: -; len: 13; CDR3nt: TGTGCCAGCAGCTTAGTTCCCTACACTGAAGCTTTCTTT; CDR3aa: CASSLVPYTEAFF
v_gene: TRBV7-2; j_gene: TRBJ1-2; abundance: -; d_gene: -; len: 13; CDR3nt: TGTGCCAGCGGCGCGGGTACGGACTATGGCTACACCTTC; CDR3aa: CASGAGTDYGYTF
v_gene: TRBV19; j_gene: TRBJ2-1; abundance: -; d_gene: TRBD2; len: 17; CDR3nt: TGTGCCAGTAGTATTCTAAGGGGACTAGCGGGGGAGAATGAGCAGTTCTTC; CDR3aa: CASSILRGLAGENEQFF
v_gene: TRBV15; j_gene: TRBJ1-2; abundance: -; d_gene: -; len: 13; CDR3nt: TGTGCCACCAGCAGTTACAGTGGCTATGGCTACACCTTC; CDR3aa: CATSSYSGYGYTF
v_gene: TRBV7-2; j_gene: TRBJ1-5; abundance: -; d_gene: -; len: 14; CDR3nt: TGTGCCAGCAGCTTAGGACGGGGGGATCAGCCCCAGCATTTT; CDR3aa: CASSLGRGDQPQHF
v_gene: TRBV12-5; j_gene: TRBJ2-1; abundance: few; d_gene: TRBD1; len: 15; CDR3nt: TGTGCTAGTGGTTTGGTCCGGGACAGGTATAATGAGCAGTTCTTC; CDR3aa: CASGLVRDRYNEQFF
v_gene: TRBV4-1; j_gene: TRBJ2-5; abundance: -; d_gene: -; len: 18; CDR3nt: TGCGCCAGCAGCCTTGGCGAGGGGGGGGGCCCCCCGTTAGAGACCCAGTACTTC; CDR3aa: CASSLGEGGGPPLETQYF
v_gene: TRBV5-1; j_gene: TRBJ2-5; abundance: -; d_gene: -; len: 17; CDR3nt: TGCGCCAGCAGCTTTGTCATCGGTCATCGTAATGCAGAGACCCAGTACTTC; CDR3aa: CASSFVIGHRNAETQYF